The next 15 T cell receptor beta chains were all read from a single sample in a study of long-term antiretroviral therapy in people with HIV. At the survey level, the v3.0 immunoSEQ assay was run. Sequencing was performed with immunoSEQ multiplex PCR; in TCRdb, only in-frame clones are kept and a portion is missing. There are around 25,000 clones in the sample; roughly 86% occur only once, and about 5.2% lies in the top ten. The sample in question was unsorted PBMCs, obtained 4.4 years after starting antiretroviral therapy. These receptors were obtained from a man aged 25-45 years with HIV.

The V gene is TRBV5-6, the J gene TRBJ1-1; D may be TRBD1 (5 bases). Trimming took 4 bases from V and 5 from J, leaving 15 bases between them. The germline CDR1 and CDR2 sequences are SGHDT and YYEEEE. The CDR3 loop spans 14 amino acids. The CDR3 region has the DNA TGTGCCAGCAGCCCCGGGACGTTTGGGACTGAAGCTTTCTTT. It codes for CASSPGTFGTEAFF.

The genes are TRBV4-3 and TRBJ2-7, with D possibly being TRBD1 (5 bases). Trimming cost V 1 base and J 0 bases, with 13 bases left between them. Germline lookup yields CDR1 LGHNA and CDR2 YSLEER. The CDR3 runs to 16 residues. CDR3: CASSQGVAGSSYEQYF. Written as DNA, the CDR3 is TGCGCCAGCAGCCAAGGAGTGGCAGGGTCCTCCTACGAGCAGTACTTC.

The sample holds one count of this clone. The chain recombines TRBV6-6 with TRBJ2-7; TRBD1 matches 12 bases. This CDR3 is built from 15 residues. The V gene end was trimmed by 5 bases and the J gene end by 5 bases; junction bases not matched to a gene: 7. In germline, CDR1 is MNHNY, CDR2 SVGAGI (reference sequence). In DNA, the CDR3 is TGTGCCAGCAGTCAAAGCGGGACAGGGGGCCACGAGCAGTACTTC. It yields the protein CASSQSGTGGHEQYF.

This clone showed up just once. This chain links TRBV5-5 with TRBJ1-1; D gene unclear. V lost 1 base to trimming and J lost 0 bases, with 7 bases between them. The CDR3 spans 14 residues. Germline CDR1 SGHKS, CDR2 YYEKEE (reference sequence). DNA for the CDR3: TGTGCCAGCAGCTTGATTCAGGTGAACACTGAAGCTTTCTTT. It codes for CASSLIQVNTEAFF.

The chain combines TRBV18 with TRBJ1-2; D is uncertain. V was trimmed by 2 bases and J by 6 bases, leaving 10 bases between them. CDR1 and CDR2 (germline): KGHSH, LQKENI. This CDR3 region has 13 residues. Written as DNA, the CDR3 is TGTGCCAGCTCACCAAGCTTAACAGATGGCTACACCTTC. As protein: CASSPSLTDGYTF.

The rearrangement uses TRBV19 and TRBJ1-1; TRBD1 matches 8 bases. Trimming removed 4 bases from V and 1 base from J; junction bases left unmatched: 11. Germline-derived CDR1 and CDR2 are LNHDA and SQIVND (reference sequence). The CDR3 contains 17 residues. CDR3 residues: CASSTHLRTGPNTEAFF. The CDR3 DNA reads as TGTGCCAGTAGTACACACCTAAGGACAGGGCCGAACACTGAAGCTTTCTTT.

This clone showed up just a few times. The chain uses TRBV13 and TRBJ2-5; weak D call: TRBD2 (6 bases). The V gene's germline CDR1 is PRHDT and CDR2 FYEKMQ (reference sequence). V lost 1 base and J lost 5, with 11 bases in between. The length of the CDR3 is 14 residues. The CDR3 here is CASSLVNGGETQYF. The CDR3 DNA follows: TGTGCCAGCAGCTTAGTCAACGGAGGGGAGACCCAGTACTTC.

The chain recombines TRBV5-1 with TRBJ1-6; possibly TRBD1 for D (6 bases). Per germline, CDR1 SGHRS and CDR2 YFSETQ. V lost 4 bases, J lost 8 bases, and 13 bases lay in between. The CDR3 totals 14 residues. The DNA of the CDR3 is TGCGCCAGCAGCCAGCAGCCAGGGGATTCACCCCTCCACTTT. This gives the protein CASSQQPGDSPLHF. The whole variable domain, remainder taken from reference TRBV5-1 and TRBJ1-6, is KAGVTQTPRYLIKTRGQQVTLSCSPISGHRSVSWYQQTPGQGLQFLFEYFSETQRNKGNFPGRFSGRQFSNSRSEMNVSTLELGDSALYLCASSQQPGDSPLHFGNGTRLTVT.

The chain combines TRBV15 with TRBJ1-5; the D gene is possibly TRBD1 (5 bases). Trimming pared 8 bases from V and 1 base from J, leaving 18 bases between. There are 16 residues in the CDR3. From germline, CDR1 is LNHNV and CDR2 YYDKDF (reference sequence). Written as DNA, the CDR3 is TGTGCCACCGAGGCAACGGATAGGGGAAGCAATCAGCCCCAGCATTTT. Translating it yields CATEATDRGSNQPQHF.

The chain couples TRBV28 to TRBJ1-5; TRBD1 might be the D (6 bases). CDR3 length: 16 residues. The V and J ends lost 5 bases and 5 bases respectively, with 19 bases between them. Germline lookup yields CDR1 MDHEN and CDR2 SYDVKM. As DNA, the CDR3 is TGTGCCAGCAGTAATGGGGGCAGTCCGGCCGATCAGCCCCAGCATTTT. Amino acids: CASSNGGSPADQPQHF.

The V gene is TRBV2, the J gene TRBJ2-2; 11 bases match TRBD2. The CDR3 covers 16 residues. Germline V CDR1 and CDR2: SNHLY, FYNNEI. The J segment lost 7 bases and the V segment lost 1 base, leaving 5 bases of the junction unmatched. As DNA, the CDR3 is TGTGCCAGCAGTGAAGTTAGCGGGAGGGCTGGCGGGGAGCTGTTTTTT. Amino acid sequence: CASSEVSGRAGGELFF.

The gene calls are TRBV14 and TRBJ2-2; D unresolved. Per the germline V gene, CDR1 is SGHDN and CDR2 is FVKESK. With 4 bases removed from V and 2 bases from J, the gap between germline ends came to 11 bases. CDR3 length equals 15 residues. CDR3 amino acids: CASSLQPINTGELFF. The CDR3 DNA is TGTGCCAGCAGCCTTCAGCCAATTAACACCGGGGAGCTGTTTTTT.

The gene calls are TRBV29-1 and TRBJ2-7; D uncertain. The CDR3 covers 10 residues. The germline CDR1 and CDR2 sequences are SQVTM and ANQGSEA. Trimming stripped 7 bases from V and 5 bases from J, with 9 bases between. The CDR3 sequence: CSALLDEQYF. The CDR3 DNA follows: TGCAGCGCACTTCTAGACGAGCAGTACTTC.

This chain joins TRBV7-6 and TRBJ1-1; weak D call: TRBD1 (5 bases). The germline V gene encodes CDR1 SGHVS and CDR2 FNYEAQ. The CDR3 has 14 residues. The V end lost 4 bases, the J end lost 6 bases, and 15 bases lay between the germline ends. The DNA of the CDR3 is TGTGCCAGCAGCTCTGGACGGCCGGGGGCTGAAGCTTTCTTT. Its translation is CASSSGRPGAEAFF.

The V call is TRBV7-2, the J call TRBJ1-1; D ambiguous. V lost 4 bases, J lost 9 bases, and 3 bases lay in between. This CDR3 has 9 amino acids. CDR1 is SGHTA, CDR2 FQGNSA, per germline. CDR3 sequence (DNA): TGTGCCAGCAGCTGGAAAGCTTTCTTT. Translating gives CASSWKAFF.